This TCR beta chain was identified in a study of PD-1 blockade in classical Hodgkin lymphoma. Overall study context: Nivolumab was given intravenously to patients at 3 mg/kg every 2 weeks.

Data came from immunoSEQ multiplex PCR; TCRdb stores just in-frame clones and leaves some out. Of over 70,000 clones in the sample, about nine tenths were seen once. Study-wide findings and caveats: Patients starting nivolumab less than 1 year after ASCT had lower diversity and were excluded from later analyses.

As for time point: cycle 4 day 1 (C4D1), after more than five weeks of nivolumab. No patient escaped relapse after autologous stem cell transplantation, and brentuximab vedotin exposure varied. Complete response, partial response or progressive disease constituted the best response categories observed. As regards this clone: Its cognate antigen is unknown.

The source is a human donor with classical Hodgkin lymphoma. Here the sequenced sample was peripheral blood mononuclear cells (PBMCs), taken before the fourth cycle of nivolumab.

The CDR3, as DNA: TGCGCCAGCAGCCAAGACCCTAGCGTGAATCAAGAGACCCAGTACTTC. Its translation: CASSQDPSVNQETQYF. The rearrangement links TRBV4-1 to TRBJ2-5, with D tentatively TRBD2 (6 bases). Trimming removed 0 bases from V and 2 bases from J, with 13 bases in between. The CDR3 is made up of 16 amino acids. Germline V gives CDR1 MGHRA, CDR2 YSYEKL.